This T cell receptor (beta chain) was captured by sequencing in a study of T cell responses to AZD1222 COVID-19 vaccine. To note about this clone: The antigen is not known.

With V trimmed by 5 bases and J by 9 bases, 2 bases remained unmatched. The CDR3 covers 13 residues. Study-wide results and limits: The donors showed a predominance of white British ancestry and of females, with possible underestimation of clonal diversity. Researchers took repertoire samples only after the peak T cell response had come. Spike-specific TCR breadth and depth went up after people got two AZD1222 doses.

Sequencing used immunoSEQ multiplex PCR; TCRdb keeps in-frame clones, though not all of them. This repertoire shows about 150,000 clones, approximately 90% found once; its top ten account for roughly 1.6%. The chain couples TRBV12-3 or TRBV12-4 to TRBJ1-6, with TRBD1 matching over 9 bases. The sequence came from an adult who received the AZD1222 COVID-19 vaccine. The sample was peripheral blood, taken 28 days after the second AZD1222 dose. CDR3 bases: TGTGCCAGCAGTCTGACAGGGGGTTCACCCCTCCACTTT. Its protein product is CASSLTGGSPLHF.